The 3 T cell receptor beta chains presented below share a single source sample, sequenced in a study of T cell changes during pregnancy in multiple sclerosis. TCRdb's table, derived via immunoSEQ multiplex PCR, lists solely in-frame clones and lacks some. The table lists 50,000 to 65,000 clones, 89% of them singletons, with 1.8% in the top ten. Sequenced here: peripheral blood, sampled after pregnancy. All receptors come from a female donor with multiple sclerosis, enrolled in a pregnancy study.

The chain employs TRBV5-4 and TRBJ1-5; D not certain. The CDR3 extends over 16 amino acids. V lost 4 bases, J lost 2 bases, and 16 bases lay in between. The germline CDR1 and CDR2 sequences are SGHNT and YYREEE (reference sequence). For the CDR3, the DNA is TGTGCCAGCAGCAAGGGTGGCGGGGAGGGCAATCAGCCCCAGCATTTT. Translated, it gives CASSKGGGEGNQPQHF.

On this clone: The sample has other DNA sequences that encode this CDR3 too. CDR3 DNA sequence: TGTGCCAGCAGCCAAGGACTAGCGGGGCAAGAGACCCAGTACTTC. It translates to CASSQGLAGQETQYF. This chain uses TRBV4-2 with TRBJ2-5; TRBD2 matches 11 bases. V lost 1 base to trimming and J lost 2 bases; unmatched junction nucleotides: 0. In germline, CDR1 is LGHNA, CDR2 YNFKEQ. The length of the CDR3 is 15 residues.

This clone is classed as medium-sized. The chain employs TRBV7-3 and TRBJ2-3, with D tentatively TRBD2 (6 bases). The CDR3 sequence is 14 residues long. Germline V gene lookup returns CDR1 SGHTA and CDR2 FQGTGA. The V and J ends lost 4 bases and 2 bases respectively, with 10 bases between them. This CDR3 is CASSSGLFTDTQYF. The CDR3 nucleotides are TGTGCCAGCAGCTCCGGACTATTCACAGATACGCAGTATTTT.